Only one count was recorded for the clone carrying this T cell receptor (beta chain). The sample originates from a study of cytomegalovirus exposure and HLA in healthy donors. The PCR contained 60 Vbeta and 13 Jbeta primers. Profiling relied on immunoSEQ multiplex PCR, and the TCRdb table lists in-frame clones only, not all of them. This sample has about 140,000 clones, with 70% to 80% found just once. The sequence came from a female donor in good health and CMV-seronegative. The material sequenced was PBMCs.

Here the CDR3 DNA reads TGTGCCAGCAGAGCGGCGGACGGCCACTGGGAGCAGTACTTC. Encoded protein: CASRAADGHWEQYF. V and J are TRBV28 and TRBJ2-7; D is possibly TRBD2 (5 bases). Germline V CDR1 and CDR2: MDHEN, SYDVKM. CDR3 length: 14 amino acids. V dropped 6 bases and J dropped 7 bases, with 19 bases sitting between them.